The sequence of this TCR beta chain was determined in a study of early T cells in non-severe SARS-CoV-2 infection. Looking at the study overall: The input, bulk RNA from unsorted whole blood, was sequenced, and chains were unpaired. Study-level findings and limits: Private and CD4 specificities were missed by VDJdb matching, which favored anti-spike CD8 responses.

In germline, CDR1 is LGHDT, CDR2 YNNKEL (reference sequence). There are 13 residues in the CDR3. V was shortened by 3 bases and J by 11 bases, with 16 bases between the two germline ends. In this sample, this clonotype turned up many times. Antigen unknown. Individual cDNA molecules were tagged with unique molecular identifiers. Each CDR3 protein gets one entry after TCRdb re-called the 5' RACE reads with MiXCR. The sample includes roughly 64,000 distinct CDR3 sequences, around 10% of them seen just once. V usage is TRBV3-1 and J usage is TRBJ1-1; no reliable D call. The sequencing here drew on whole blood, taken at baseline. The clonotype comes from an adult who was a healthcare worker with PCR-confirmed SARS-CoV-2 infection or an uninfected control (not recorded which). The CDR3 region has the DNA TGTGCCAGCAGCCACCTTCATTCCGAAGGGGCTTTCTTT. Translated, it gives CASSHLHSEGAFF.